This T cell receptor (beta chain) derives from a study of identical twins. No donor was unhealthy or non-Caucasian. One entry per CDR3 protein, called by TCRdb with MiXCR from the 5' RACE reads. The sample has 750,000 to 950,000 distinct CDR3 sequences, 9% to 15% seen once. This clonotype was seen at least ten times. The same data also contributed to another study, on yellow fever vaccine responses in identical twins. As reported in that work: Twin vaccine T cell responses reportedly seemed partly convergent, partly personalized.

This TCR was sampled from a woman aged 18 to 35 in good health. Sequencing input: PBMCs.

The CDR3 coding sequence is TGTGCCAGCAGTTGGGGCCCCGGGGGCTACTATTCCGGGGAGCTGTTTTTT. This translates into CASSWGPGGYYSGELFF. The V gene is TRBV12-3 or TRBV12-4, the J gene TRBJ2-2; D is tentatively TRBD1 or TRBD2 (6 bases each). This CDR3 contains 17 residues. The V gene lost 4 bases and the J gene lost 6 bases, with 21 bases spanning the gap.